Described below is a single T cell receptor (beta chain) sequence and its context. The antigen remains undetermined. The data belong to a study of OX40 agonist ivuxolimab in advanced cancers. About the study: Clinicians treated patients with ivuxolimab, an agonistic anti-OX40 (CD134) antibody. Three dose-escalation patients had partial responses: one with hepatocellular carcinoma and two with cutaneous melanoma. Study-level findings and limits: Undetermined was the antigen specificity of the expanded peripheral T cells.

Some clones are missing from TCRdb's copy, which holds only in-frame ones; the method was immunoSEQ multiplex PCR. The sample carries 95,000 to 150,000 clones, approximately 92% recorded once. Germline assignment: CDR1 MNHEY and CDR2 SVGAGI. V was trimmed by 6 bases and J by 7 bases, leaving 16 bases between them. The CDR3 has 15 amino acids. The sequences come from CD4+ or CD8+ T cells sorted from blood, collected in a trial of the OX40 agonist ivuxolimab. This receptor was identified in an adult with an advanced solid tumor such as melanoma, head and neck, liver or kidney cancer. V gene TRBV6-5 combines with J gene TRBJ1-6; D not certain. The CDR3 loop reads CASSRSLMGNSPLHF. The CDR3 region has the DNA TGTGCCAGCAGCCGATCCCTAATGGGGAATTCACCCCTCCACTTT.